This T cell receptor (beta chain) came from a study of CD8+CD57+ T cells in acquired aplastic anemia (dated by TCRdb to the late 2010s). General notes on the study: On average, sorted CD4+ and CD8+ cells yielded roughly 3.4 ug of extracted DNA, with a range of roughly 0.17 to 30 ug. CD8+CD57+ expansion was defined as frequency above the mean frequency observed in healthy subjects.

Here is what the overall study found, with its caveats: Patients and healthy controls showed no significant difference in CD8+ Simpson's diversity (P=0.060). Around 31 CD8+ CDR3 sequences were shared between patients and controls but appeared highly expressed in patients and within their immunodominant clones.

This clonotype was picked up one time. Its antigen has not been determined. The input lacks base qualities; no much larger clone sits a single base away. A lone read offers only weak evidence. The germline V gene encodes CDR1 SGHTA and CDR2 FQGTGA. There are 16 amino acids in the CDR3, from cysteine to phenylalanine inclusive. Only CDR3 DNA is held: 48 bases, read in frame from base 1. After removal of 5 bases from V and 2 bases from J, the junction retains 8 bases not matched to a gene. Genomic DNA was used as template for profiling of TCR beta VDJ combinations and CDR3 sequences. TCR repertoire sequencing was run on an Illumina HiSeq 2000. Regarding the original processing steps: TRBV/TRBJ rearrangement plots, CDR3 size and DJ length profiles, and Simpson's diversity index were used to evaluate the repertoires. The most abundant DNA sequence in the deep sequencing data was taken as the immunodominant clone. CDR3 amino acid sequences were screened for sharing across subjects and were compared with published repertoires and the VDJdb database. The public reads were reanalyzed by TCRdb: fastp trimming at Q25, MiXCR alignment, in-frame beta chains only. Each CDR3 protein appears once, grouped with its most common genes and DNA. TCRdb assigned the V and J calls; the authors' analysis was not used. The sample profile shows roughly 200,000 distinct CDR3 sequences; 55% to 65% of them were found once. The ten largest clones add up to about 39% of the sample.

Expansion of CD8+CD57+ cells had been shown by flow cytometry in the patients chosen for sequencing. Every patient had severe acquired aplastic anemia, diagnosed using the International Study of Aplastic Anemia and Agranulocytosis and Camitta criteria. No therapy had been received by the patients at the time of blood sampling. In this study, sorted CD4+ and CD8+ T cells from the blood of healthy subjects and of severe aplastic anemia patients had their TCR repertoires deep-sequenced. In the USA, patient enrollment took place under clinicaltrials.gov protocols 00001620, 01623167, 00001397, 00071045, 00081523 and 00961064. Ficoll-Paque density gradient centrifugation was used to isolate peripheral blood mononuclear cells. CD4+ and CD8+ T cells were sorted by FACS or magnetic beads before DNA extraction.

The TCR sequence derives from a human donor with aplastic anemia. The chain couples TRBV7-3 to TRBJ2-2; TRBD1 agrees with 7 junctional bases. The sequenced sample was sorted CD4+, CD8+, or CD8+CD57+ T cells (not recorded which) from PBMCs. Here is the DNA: TGTGCCAGCAGCCGCCGGGACAGAAGAAACACCGGGGAGCTGTTTTTT. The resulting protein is CASSRRDRRNTGELFF. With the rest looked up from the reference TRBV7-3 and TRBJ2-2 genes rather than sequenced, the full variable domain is GAGVSQTPSNKVTEKGKYVELRCDPISGHTALYWYRQSLGQGPEFLIYFQGTGAADDSGLPNDRFFAVRPEGSVSTLKIQRTERGDSAVYLCASSRRDRRNTGELFFGEGSRLTVL.